This TCR beta chain was recovered during a study of graft-versus-host responses after intestinal transplantation (dated by TCRdb to about 2021). Regarding the study in general: Multivisceral, liver-intestinal, or isolated intestinal transplants were received by the recipients. All recipients received anti-thymocyte globulin induction followed by maintenance tacrolimus and steroids for about three years. Graft-versus-host and host-versus-graft alloreactive T cell clones were tracked in the graft, circulation and bone marrow after intestinal transplantation using bulk TCR-beta CDR3 sequencing. Alloreactive clones were identified by sequencing pre-transplant mixed lymphocyte reaction products and comparing them with unstimulated pre-transplant donor and recipient T cells. Of the roughly 24 intestinal transplant recipients enrolled in the cohort, one of whom was a retransplant, a few patients without pretransplant specimens were excluded. Donor T cell macrochimerism was defined as a peak of at least 4% donor T cells among recipient peripheral blood mononuclear cells. Samples from a few later patients were sequenced in-house on an Illumina MiSeq with MiXCR processing rather than by the commercial service.

Blood samples were collected up to 4 times in the first month after transplant and then at least monthly when available. The CDR3 starts with the cysteine, ends with the phenylalanine, and has 13 residues. Only the CDR3 DNA is retained, 39 bases long and in frame from the first base. CDR1 and CDR2, per the germline V gene (reference sequence), are SEHNR and FQNEAQ. V loses 4 bases of germline sequence and J loses 1 base, and the interval between the two ends is 7 bases. As for this clone: It has no known antigen specificity. Base qualities are not provided; no much larger clone lies one nucleotide away.

The research as a whole found: GvH clones were detected in recipient bone marrow, and some appeared earlier in ileal mucosa or blood, consistent with an intestinal mucosal origin. In the allografts of patients with donor T cell macrochimerism, GvH to HvG T cell clonal ratios were high. The relatively low number and heterogeneity of intestinal transplant patients limited the conclusions. Peak levels of circulating GvH clones were associated with declines in HvG clones early after transplant.

Library method: the immunoSEQ multiplex PCR assay. Adaptive Biotechnologies carried out high-throughput TCR-beta CDR3 sequencing of genomic DNA for most patients. The authors processed their data as follows. Adaptive's ImmunoSEQ software was the source of the TCR sequencing data for about 17 patients, while three other patients were processed with MiXCR and VDJtools. CDR3 nucleotide sequences shared by donor and recipient were removed because the origin of these sequences could not be assigned. At least 2-fold expansion over unstimulated cells and a minimum CFSE-low frequency of 0.002% (template counts) or 0.001% (read counts) were required for clones to be classified as alloreactive. Clones detected in sequenced pre-transplant spleen, lymph node, or MLR CFSE-low populations of the donor or recipient were defined as mappable. Cumulative frequency of alloreactive clones was calculated as a percentage of all sequences weighted by copy number. What TCRdb holds here is the immuneACCESS table cut down to in-frame rearrangements. Part of the clones is not present; checked against another copy, under half of the missing clones reflect an unresolved V gene, and the others are unexplained. V and J calls and clone size are copied from that table; D and trimming were computed from the DNA. The sample table lists roughly 40,000 clones, roughly nine tenths of them with a count of one. Approximately 7.1% of the sample goes to the ten largest clones.

This specimen consisted of PBMCs, obtained around 280 days after transplant. The rearranged segments are TRBV7-9 and TRBJ1-1, with TRBD1 perhaps the D gene, on 5 matching bases. The receptor's source is a human patient who received an intestinal transplant, so some T cells may come from the graft donor. CDR3 sequence: CASSSGTNTEAFF. The nucleotides are TGTGCCAGCAGCTCCGGGACGAACACTGAAGCTTTCTTT.